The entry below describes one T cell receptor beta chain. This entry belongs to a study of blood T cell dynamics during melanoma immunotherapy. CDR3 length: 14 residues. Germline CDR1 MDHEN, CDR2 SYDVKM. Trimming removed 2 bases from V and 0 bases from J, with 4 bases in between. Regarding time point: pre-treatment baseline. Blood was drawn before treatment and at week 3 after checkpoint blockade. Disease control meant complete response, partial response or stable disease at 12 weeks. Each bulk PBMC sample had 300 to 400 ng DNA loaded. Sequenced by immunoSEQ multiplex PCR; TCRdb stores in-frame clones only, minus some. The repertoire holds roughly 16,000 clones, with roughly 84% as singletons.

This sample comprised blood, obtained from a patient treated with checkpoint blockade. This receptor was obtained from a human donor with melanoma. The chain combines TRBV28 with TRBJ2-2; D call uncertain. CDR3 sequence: CASSLKPNTGELFF. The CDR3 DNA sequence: TGTGCCAGCAGTTTAAAGCCGAACACCGGGGAGCTGTTTTTT.